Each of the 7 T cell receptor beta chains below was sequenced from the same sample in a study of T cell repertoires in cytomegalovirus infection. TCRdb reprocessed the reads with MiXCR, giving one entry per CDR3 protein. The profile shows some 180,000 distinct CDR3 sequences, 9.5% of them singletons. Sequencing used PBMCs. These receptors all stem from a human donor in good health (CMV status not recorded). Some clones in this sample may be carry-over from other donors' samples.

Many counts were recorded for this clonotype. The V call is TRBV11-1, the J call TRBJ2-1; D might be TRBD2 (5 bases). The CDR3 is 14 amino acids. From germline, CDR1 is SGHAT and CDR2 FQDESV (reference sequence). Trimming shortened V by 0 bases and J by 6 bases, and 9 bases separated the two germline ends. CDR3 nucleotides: TGTGCCAGCAGCTTAGCTGAGGACTCCAATGAGCAGTTCTTC. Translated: CASSLAEDSNEQFF.

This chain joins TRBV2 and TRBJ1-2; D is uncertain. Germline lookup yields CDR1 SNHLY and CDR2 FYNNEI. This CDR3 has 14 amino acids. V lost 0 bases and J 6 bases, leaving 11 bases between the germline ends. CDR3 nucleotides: TGTGCCAGCAGTGAAGCCCCCAACAGAGATGGCTACACCTTC. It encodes CASSEAPNRDGYTF.

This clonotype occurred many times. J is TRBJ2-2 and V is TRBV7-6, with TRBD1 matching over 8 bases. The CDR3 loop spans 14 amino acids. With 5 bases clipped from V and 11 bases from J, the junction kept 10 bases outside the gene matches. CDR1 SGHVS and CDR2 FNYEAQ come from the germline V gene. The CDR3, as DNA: TGTGCCAGCAGCCTCGGACAGGGAGGTATAGAGCTGTTTTTT. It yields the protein CASSLGQGGIELFF.

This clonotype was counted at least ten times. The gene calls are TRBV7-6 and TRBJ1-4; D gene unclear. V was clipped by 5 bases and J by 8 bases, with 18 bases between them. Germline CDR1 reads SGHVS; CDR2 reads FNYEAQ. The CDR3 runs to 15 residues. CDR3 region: CASSLLADPGEKLFF. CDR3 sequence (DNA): TGTGCCAGCAGCCTTCTGGCTGACCCCGGCGAAAAACTGTTTTTT.

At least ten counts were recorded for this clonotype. CDR3 loop: CASSPGEQPQHF. CDR3 DNA sequence: TGTGCCAGCAGCCCAGGGGAGCAGCCCCAGCATTTT. The rearrangement joins TRBV7-9 to TRBJ1-5, with a weak D call TRBD1 (6 bases). Germline CDR1 and CDR2: SEHNR and FQNEAQ (reference sequence). The CDR3 is 12 residues long. The ends were cut back, 5 bases at V and 7 bases at J, with 9 bases in the middle.

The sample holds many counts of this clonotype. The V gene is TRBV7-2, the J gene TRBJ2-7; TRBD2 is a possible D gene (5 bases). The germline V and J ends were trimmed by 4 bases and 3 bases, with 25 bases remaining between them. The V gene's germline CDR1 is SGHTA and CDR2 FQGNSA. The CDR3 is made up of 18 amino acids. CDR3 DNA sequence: TGTGCCAGCAGCTCCCAACTAGGATCCGACGGTTGGGGCTACGAGCAGTACTTC. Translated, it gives CASSSQLGSDGWGYEQYF.

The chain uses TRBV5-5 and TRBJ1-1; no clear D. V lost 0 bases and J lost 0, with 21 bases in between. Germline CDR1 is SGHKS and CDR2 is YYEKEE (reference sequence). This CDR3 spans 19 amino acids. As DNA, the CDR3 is TGTGCCAGCAGCTTGGCCGGCAGCTCCCACACCTTCCTGAACACTGAAGCTTTCTTT. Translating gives CASSLAGSSHTFLNTEAFF.